Listed below are T cell receptor beta chains from one sample, sequenced in a study of vaccination effects on CD4 cells after COVID-19. Their recognized antigens are unknown. Profiled with immunoSEQ multiplex PCR; TCRdb holds only in-frame clones, not every one. The repertoire holds 25,000 to 35,000 clones, with approximately 70% as singletons. The source was CD4+ T cells from PBMCs cultured without peptide, collected before COVID-19 vaccination. The receptor set was obtained from a human donor who received a COVID-19 vaccine. The CDR3 runs from the conserved cysteine through the conserved F or W. A D gene is named only where the DNA matches it firmly. Clone size is shown for a subset of rows, as once, few, many or a class of expanded clone.

D gene	V gene	clone size	CDR3 length	J gene	CDR3 protein	CDR3 DNA
.	TRBV9	.	16	TRBJ1-3	CASSPLGTVTGNTIYF	TGTGCCAGCAGCCCCCTCGGGACGGTGACTGGAAACACCATATATTTT
TRBD2	TRBV7-2	.	16	TRBJ2-1	CASSLETRAGGVEQFF	TGTGCCAGCAGCTTAGAAACGCGTGCCGGGGGGGTGGAGCAGTTCTTC
.	TRBV24-1	.	13	TRBJ2-3	CATSDLTRDTQYF	TGTGCCACCAGTGATTTGACAAGAGATACGCAGTATTTT
.	TRBV30	.	13	TRBJ2-7	CAFSGTDAYEQYF	TGTGCCTTCTCCGGGACGGACGCCTACGAGCAGTACTTC
.	TRBV27	.	13	TRBJ2-1	CASSPLLSGEQFF	TGTGCCAGCAGTCCCCTCCTTAGTGGTGAGCAGTTCTTC
.	TRBV18	few	16	TRBJ1-3	CASSPPLREGGNTIYF	TGTGCCAGCTCACCACCCTTGAGGGAGGGTGGAAACACCATATATTTT
TRBD2	TRBV9	.	16	TRBJ2-5	CASSASWGGSQETQYF	TGTGCCAGCAGCGCATCCTGGGGGGGGTCTCAAGAGACCCAGTACTTC
TRBD2	TRBV6-1	.	13	TRBJ2-5	CASTREDTGTQYF	TGTGCCAGCACCCGGGAGGACACCGGAACCCAGTACTTC
.	TRBV5-1	.	14	TRBJ1-4	CASSLAQGREKLFF	TGCGCCAGCAGCTTGGCTCAAGGACGTGAAAAACTGTTTTTT
TRBD2	TRBV10-3	.	15	TRBJ2-3	CAINAGTSGSGTQYF	TGTGCCATCAATGCCGGGACTAGCGGGAGTGGTACGCAGTATTTT
.	TRBV30	.	13	TRBJ1-1	CAWSSRGNTEAFF	TGTGCCTGGAGTAGCAGGGGTAACACTGAAGCTTTCTTT
.	TRBV30	.	15	TRBJ2-5	CAWSSRTMGRETQYF	TGTGCCTGGAGCAGTCGGACTATGGGGCGAGAGACCCAGTACTTC
TRBD1	TRBV6-4	once	18	TRBJ1-4	CASMFPDRVWGPNEKLFF	TGTGCCAGCATGTTCCCGGACAGGGTTTGGGGCCCTAATGAAAAACTGTTTTTT